This entry lists 2 T cell receptor beta chains sequenced from one sample in a study of response to subunit inactivated influenza vaccine. MiXCR was run by TCRdb on the RT-PCR reads, yielding one entry per CDR3 protein. The table has approximately 530,000 distinct CDR3 sequences, 13% seen once. The sample here was PBMCs from blood, taken 40 to 50 days after vaccination. These receptors came from a man aged 45 to 65 who received an inactivated influenza vaccine.

In this sample, this clonotype turned up many times. The chain carries TRBV7-2 and TRBJ2-3; weak D call: TRBD2 (6 bases). V lost 5 bases and J 2 bases, leaving 11 bases between the germline ends. CDR1 and CDR2 from the germline V gene are SGHTA and FQGNSA. The CDR3 length is 14 residues. CDR3 amino acids: CASSRGTHTDTQYF. CDR3 DNA sequence: TGTGCCAGCAGCCGGGGGACTCACACAGATACGCAGTATTTT. The full variable domain, in which reference TRBV7-2 and TRBJ2-3 provide the parts outside the CDR3, is GAGVSQSPSNKVTEKGKDVELRCDPISGHTALYWYRQSLGQGLEFLIYFQGNSAPDKSGLPSDRFSAERTGGSVSTLTIQRTQQEDSAVYLCASSRGTHTDTQYFGPGTRLTVL.

V usage is TRBV7-9 and J usage is TRBJ2-1; 7 bases fit TRBD2. CDR3 length: 17 residues. Germline values: CDR1 SEHNR, CDR2 FQNEAQ (reference sequence). J was trimmed by 0 bases and V by 3 bases; bases with no gene match: 8. CDR3 protein: CASSLGLLADSYNEQFF. CDR3 nucleotides: TGTGCCAGCAGCTTGGGGCTCCTAGCGGACTCCTACAATGAGCAGTTCTTC.